The 17 T cell receptor beta chains below all came from one sample that was sequenced in a study of CD8 T cells in ankylosing spondylitis. TCRdb re-called the 5' RACE reads with MiXCR, one entry per CDR3 protein. Among 250,000 to 400,000 distinct CDR3 sequences listed, roughly 10% were seen once. Sequences were obtained from blood, either unsorted or a sorted T cell fraction (not recorded which). These receptor sequences come from a female donor with ankylosing spondylitis or in good health (not recorded which).

This clonotype was observed many times. The genes are TRBV5-1 and TRBJ2-3; no clear D gene. The germline V gene encodes CDR1 SGHRS and CDR2 YFSETQ. Trimming shortened V by 4 bases and J by 1 base, and 10 bases separated the two germline ends. The CDR3 has 14 amino acids. The CDR3 coding sequence is TGCGCCAGCAGCACGGTATCAGGCACAGATACGCAGTATTTT. This gives the protein CASSTVSGTDTQYF.

This clonotype occurred many times. The V call is TRBV7-2, the J call TRBJ1-4; unclear D gene. Germline V gene sequence: CDR1 SGHTA, CDR2 FQGNSA. V lost 4 bases and J 2 bases, leaving 8 bases between the germline ends. This CDR3 region has 14 residues. The CDR3 sequence: CASSSGWTNEKLFF. Written as DNA, the CDR3 is TGTGCCAGCAGCTCCGGCTGGACTAATGAAAAACTGTTTTTT.

This clonotype was observed a handful of times. V and J are TRBV7-8 and TRBJ2-3; D uncertain. The germline CDR1 and CDR2 sequences are SGHVS and FQNEAQ. The ends were cut back, 2 bases at V and 0 bases at J, with 9 bases in the middle. There are 15 residues in the CDR3. CDR3 sequence: CASSLRVFSTDTQYF. CDR3 bases: TGTGCCAGCAGCTTAAGGGTTTTCAGCACAGATACGCAGTATTTT. Supplemented by reference TRBV7-8 and TRBJ2-3, the full variable domain reads GAGVSQSPRYKVAKRGQDVALRCDPISGHVSLFWYQQALGQGPEFLTYFQNEAQLDKSGLPSDRFFAERPEGSVSTLKIQRTQQEDSAVYLCASSLRVFSTDTQYFGPGTRLTVL.

There are a few counts of this clonotype. This chain links TRBV29-1 with TRBJ1-1; 9 positions agree with TRBD1. Germline-derived CDR1 and CDR2 are SQVTM and ANQGSEA. The CDR3 has 16 residues. V dropped 5 bases and J dropped 4; count of bases not matched to a gene: 14. CDR3 DNA sequence: TGCAGCGTTTCGGGACAGGGTTGGCGGGTAGGCACTGAAGCTTTCTTT. Amino acid sequence: CSVSGQGWRVGTEAFF. The whole variable domain, remainder taken from reference TRBV29-1 and TRBJ1-1, is SAVISQKPSRDICQRGTSLTIQCQVDSQVTMMFWYRQQPGQSLTLIATANQGSEATYESGFVIDKFPISRPNLTFSTLTVSNMSPEDSSIYLCSVSGQGWRVGTEAFFGQGTRLTVV.

This clonotype has at least ten counts. The J gene is TRBJ2-7, the V gene TRBV20-1, with a tentative D call TRBD2 (6 bases). Between the trimmed V and J ends, which lost 3 bases and 6 bases, there was a span of 12 bases. From germline, CDR1 is DFQATT and CDR2 SNEGSKA (reference sequence). The CDR3 is made up of 12 amino acids. The CDR3 nucleotides read TGCAGTGCTAGTTCAGCGGGCCCCGAGCAGTACTTC. It encodes CSASSAGPEQYF.

This clonotype was seen many times. This chain uses TRBV29-1 with TRBJ2-3; tentative D call: TRBD2 (5 bases). V shed 4 bases and J shed 2 bases, with 7 bases lying between them. The CDR3 covers 12 residues. Looked up from germline, CDR1 is SQVTM and CDR2 is ANQGSEA. This CDR3 reads CSVARDTDTQYF. The DNA for the CDR3 is TGCAGCGTTGCGAGGGACACAGATACGCAGTATTTT.

This clonotype was seen ten or more times. The genes are TRBV6-5 and TRBJ2-7, with 8 bases matching TRBD1. Germline loops: CDR1 MNHEY, CDR2 SVGAGI. V was clipped by 0 bases and J by 1 base; unmatched bases: 5. The length of the CDR3 is 16 residues. Written as DNA, the CDR3 is TGTGCCAGCAGTTACTCGAATCAGGGGGCATCCTACGAGCAGTACTTC. Translated, it gives CASSYSNQGASYEQYF.

This clonotype appeared many times. V is TRBV20-1 and J is TRBJ1-5; no definite D call. The CDR3 loop spans 12 amino acids. The V end lost 0 bases, the J end lost 2 bases, and 2 bases lay between the germline ends. Germline loops: CDR1 DFQATT, CDR2 SNEGSKA (reference sequence). CDR3 nucleotides: TGCAGTGCTAGAGATGGCAATCAGCCCCAGCATTTT. Amino acid sequence: CSARDGNQPQHF.

This clonotype has ten or more counts. The V and J genes are TRBV2 and TRBJ1-1; D is unclear. Trimming removed 0 bases at V and 3 bases at J, with 5 bases between. This CDR3 contains 13 residues. Germline assignment: CDR1 SNHLY and CDR2 FYNNEI. CDR3 DNA: TGTGCCAGCAGTGAAGCCGGGCACACTGAAGCTTTCTTT. Translated: CASSEAGHTEAFF.

This clonotype has at least ten counts. This rearrangement joins TRBV12-3 or TRBV12-4 to TRBJ1-1, with D possibly matching TRBD1 (6 bases). The CDR3 loop spans 14 amino acids. Trimming removed 5 bases from V and 0 bases from J, with 10 bases in between. The CDR3 DNA is TGTGCCAGCAGTGGCGGACAGATGAACACTGAAGCTTTCTTT. Translating gives CASSGGQMNTEAFF.

This clonotype was observed a handful of times. This sequence joins TRBV5-1 and TRBJ1-1; TRBD1 might be the D (5 bases). The CDR3 runs to 13 residues. With 0 bases removed from V and 11 bases from J, the gap between germline ends came to 14 bases. Germline CDR1 SGHRS, CDR2 YFSETQ. CDR3 in DNA: TGCGCCAGCAGCTTGGGAGGGACCGATAGCGCTTTCTTT. It yields the protein CASSLGGTDSAFF.

The chain carries TRBV7-3 and TRBJ2-3; a possible D gene is TRBD2 (6 bases). The CDR3 consists of 13 residues. The V and J ends lost 5 bases and 9 bases respectively, with 15 bases between them. In germline, CDR1 is SGHTA, CDR2 FQGTGA. The CDR3 bases are TGTGCCAGCAGCGGACAAAGGGGAGGCACGCAGTATTTT. It is translated as CASSGQRGGTQYF.

The chain combines TRBV7-9 with TRBJ1-6; maybe TRBD1 (5 bases). The CDR3 covers 14 residues. The V gene lost 5 bases and the J gene lost 9 bases, with 14 bases spanning the gap. From germline, CDR1 is SEHNR and CDR2 FQNEAQ (reference sequence). The CDR3 DNA is TGTGCCAGCAGCGGCAGGGATCTCAGTTCACCCCTCCACTTT. Translated: CASSGRDLSSPLHF.

This clonotype was observed many times. V gene TRBV20-1 combines with J gene TRBJ2-1; D might be TRBD1 (6 bases). V was clipped by 6 bases and J by 3 bases, with 24 bases between them. This CDR3 is built from 17 residues. Germline-derived CDR1 and CDR2 are DFQATT and SNEGSKA (reference sequence). CDR3 nucleotides: TGCAGTGCCAAAAAAGCCATCCGGGACACCGTCTACAATGAGCAGTTCTTC. This sequence encodes CSAKKAIRDTVYNEQFF.

J is TRBJ2-1 and V is TRBV20-1, with 11 nucleotides matching TRBD2. The V gene's germline CDR1 is DFQATT and CDR2 SNEGSKA (reference sequence). Trimming at V came to 6 bases and at J to 3 bases, leaving 4 bases not matched to a gene. The CDR3 has 14 amino acids. The CDR3, as DNA: TGCAGTGCCGAAGGACTAGCGGGCTACAATGAGCAGTTCTTC. This gives the protein CSAEGLAGYNEQFF.

In this sample, this clonotype turned up many times. In nucleotides, the CDR3 is TGTGCCATCAGAGACGAGGGCGGGGGTTACAATGAGCAGTTCTTC. Encoded protein: CAIRDEGGGYNEQFF. This chain uses TRBV10-3 with TRBJ2-1, with 7 bases identical to TRBD2. The CDR3 loop spans 15 amino acids. Germline V gene sequence: CDR1 ENHRY, CDR2 SYGVKD. V was clipped by 6 bases and J by 4 bases; unmatched bases: 9.

This clonotype was detected ten times or more. V and J are TRBV20-1 and TRBJ2-5, with D uncertain. CDR1 is DFQATT, CDR2 SNEGSKA, per germline (reference sequence). The V end lost 4 bases, the J end lost 5 bases, and 14 bases lay between the germline ends. This CDR3 comprises 13 residues. CDR3 DNA: TGCAGTGCTATTCCAGAATTGGGCGAGACCCAGTACTTC. Protein product: CSAIPELGETQYF.